This T cell receptor beta chain was retrieved from a study of cytomegalovirus exposure and HLA in healthy donors. In germline, CDR1 is SGHNT, CDR2 YENEEA. The V and J ends lost 5 bases and 2 bases, in that order; junction bases with no gene match: 8. The CDR3 totals 16 residues. The PCR had 60 Vbeta and 13 Jbeta primers. The repertoire was sequenced with immunoSEQ multiplex PCR; TCRdb's copy has only in-frame clones and lacks some. There are 110,000 to 150,000 clones in the sample; around four fifths occur only once, and under 1.5% lies in the top ten. This sequence was found in a male donor in good health and CMV-seropositive. Source material: PBMCs. The rearrangement links TRBV11-3 to TRBJ2-1; the match to TRBD2 covers 8 bases. The CDR3 sequence is CASSPSSGNTYNEQFF. The CDR3 coding sequence is TGTGCCAGCAGCCCCAGTAGCGGGAACACCTACAATGAGCAGTTCTTC.